These T cell receptor beta chains were read from a single sample in a study of blood T cell repertoires in COVID-19. Data came from immunoSEQ multiplex PCR; TCRdb stores just in-frame clones and leaves some out. Of around 190,000 clones listed, 84% are singletons. Sequencing input: peripheral blood. The receptors here all came from a human donor in a cohort sampled during active COVID-19. The CDR3 runs from the conserved cysteine through the conserved F or W. Clone size is stated in some rows and not others, as once, few, many or a class when expanded.

size: -
V: TRBV30
J: TRBJ2-1
CDR3: CAWSVGTPNFNEQFF

size: -
V: TRBV4-1
J: TRBJ2-1
CDR3: CASSQDWGPNEQFF

size: -
V: TRBV2
J: TRBJ2-1
CDR3: CASRKQGASSYNEQFF

size: -
V: TRBV28
J: TRBJ2-1
CDR3: CAVSTSGSGYEQFF

size: -
V: TRBV2
J: TRBJ2-7
CDR3: CASSLAGQGLGEQYF

size: -
V: TRBV9
J: TRBJ1-2
CDR3: CASSAFPGRDYGYTF

size: -
V: TRBV28
J: TRBJ1-1
CDR3: CASSLGGHTEAFF

size: once
V: TRBV10-1
J: TRBJ2-3
CDR3: CASRKRERGDTQYF

size: -
V: TRBV4-1
J: TRBJ2-1
CDR3: CASSHPGTSVAREQFF

size: -
V: TRBV11-2
J: TRBJ2-1
CDR3: CASSLLLGLANGEQFF

size: -
V: TRBV5-1
J: TRBJ1-2
CDR3: CASSYTTGAGYTF

size: -
V: TRBV3-1/TRBV3-2
J: TRBJ2-7
CDR3: CASSQGQRSYEQYF

size: -
V: TRBV16
J: TRBJ1-5
CDR3: CASSQLELNQPQHF

size: -
V: TRBV4-2
J: TRBJ1-3
CDR3: CASSQGRNSGNTIYF

size: -
V: TRBV27
J: TRBJ1-5
CDR3: CASSWKGAGSNQPQHF

size: -
V: TRBV10-3
J: TRBJ1-2
CDR3: CAISRGSGGGYGYTF

size: -
V: TRBV27
J: TRBJ1-6
CDR3: CASLKTGANSPLHF

size: many
V: TRBV3-1/TRBV3-2
J: TRBJ1-2
CDR3: CASSPPGTNYGYTF

size: -
V: TRBV24-1
J: TRBJ2-1
CDR3: CATSDGGGRASYNEQFF

size: once
V: TRBV28
J: TRBJ2-5
CDR3: CASSLSRPQETQYF

size: once
V: TRBV5-4
J: TRBJ2-2
CDR3: CASSLDRTGELFF

size: -
V: TRBV5-1
J: TRBJ1-1
CDR3: CASSYKGGATEAFF

size: -
V: TRBV30
J: TRBJ2-7
CDR3: CAWSSGAVYEQYF

size: -
V: TRBV5-5
J: TRBJ2-3
CDR3: CASSLAPSVLTDTQYF

size: -
V: TRBV7-9
J: TRBJ2-2
CDR3: CASGGSGNTGELFF

size: -
V: TRBV19
J: TRBJ2-3
CDR3: CASSTRTSVHTQYF

size: -
V: TRBV7-2
J: TRBJ1-3
CDR3: CASSFGQGSGNTIYF

size: -
V: TRBV29-1
J: TRBJ2-7
CDR3: CSVLRQESSYEQYF

size: -
V: TRBV19
J: TRBJ2-1
CDR3: CASSIGGSSYDEQFF

size: many
V: TRBV9
J: TRBJ2-5
CDR3: CASSVGLAGGQETQYF

size: -
V: TRBV28
J: TRBJ2-4
CDR3: CASSAGGSAKNIQYF

size: -
V: TRBV7-6
J: TRBJ2-7
CDR3: CASSLATGVGGEQYF

size: -
V: TRBV4-1
J: TRBJ1-2
CDR3: CASRSPTGDYGYTF

size: -
V: TRBV11-2
J: TRBJ1-3
CDR3: CASSLDTGPGNTIYF

size: -
V: TRBV7-2
J: TRBJ2-7
CDR3: CASSTATGYEQYF

size: -
V: TRBV19
J: TRBJ2-2
CDR3: CASRRVGDTGELFF

size: -
V: TRBV27
J: TRBJ2-1
CDR3: CASSLRAAYNEQFF

size: -
V: TRBV29-1
J: TRBJ2-1
CDR3: CSGAQGVGAYNEQFF

size: once
V: TRBV6-4
J: TRBJ2-1
CDR3: CASSDSLAGANDEQFF

size: -
V: TRBV28
J: TRBJ1-3
CDR3: CASSFSASLSGNTIYF

size: -
V: TRBV28
J: TRBJ2-3
CDR3: CASRGTSGISDTQYF

size: -
V: TRBV5-1
J: TRBJ2-7
CDR3: CASSSGTVNYEQYF

size: -
V: TRBV5-1
J: TRBJ1-3
CDR3: CASSLGDRHSGNTIYF

size: -
V: TRBV6-1
J: TRBJ1-6
CDR3: CASSEVGLSNSPLHF

size: -
V: TRBV15
J: TRBJ1-6
CDR3: CATSSLPRSPLHF

size: few
V: TRBV3-1/TRBV3-2
J: TRBJ2-7
CDR3: CASSQAGGHGEQYF

size: -
V: TRBV6-6
J: TRBJ2-3
CDR3: CASSPRTGAGDTQYF

size: once
V: TRBV2
J: TRBJ2-1
CDR3: CASSEWASGRSNEQFF